The entry below describes one T cell receptor beta chain. This receptor's antigen is unknown. Base qualities are missing; no much larger clone stands one base away. The sample comes from a study of blood T cells in healthy people across ages (dated by TCRdb to the mid-2010s). A note on the overall study: In model experiments, template switching captured roughly one uniquely barcoded TCR beta cDNA molecule for every two T cells. Donors were grouped into four age groups: young (average approximately 15 years), middle-aged (under 40), aged (around 60) and long-lived (about 90). Age-related changes in TCR beta repertoire diversity were measured in the study by deep sequencing normalized with unique cDNA molecular identifiers. Using the same blood draw, the study looked at two additional independent replicas of 1 million unique cDNA reads for two donors, one aged 18 to 29 and the other aged 80 or older. Beyond this particular receptor, the publication reports: Estimates of total diversity from one million sequenced T cells were regarded as lower bounds and underestimates. There was a strong correlation between observed TCR beta diversity and the percentage of naive T cells measured by flow cytometry. Bulk unsorted PBMC profiling prevented conclusive comparison of naive and antigen-experienced compartments. Compared with the aged group, more naive CD4+ T cells, fewer expanded clones and increased TCR diversity were shown by the long-lived group, suggesting age selection. Observed TCR beta diversity per million T cells fell roughly linearly with age, and a significant reduction was already apparent by age roughly 41. The CMV infection status of donors was not known, potentially confounding age-related changes in expanded clonotypes.

The germline V gene sets CDR1 to SGHTA and CDR2 to FQGNSA. From the cysteine up to the phenylalanine, the CDR3 has a length of 14 residues. This entry keeps only the CDR3 DNA: 42 bases, framed from base 1. The roughly 42 donors, aged about 6 to 95 years, were systemically healthy Caucasian individuals from Russia. Each donor gave approximately 10 milliliters of peripheral blood, collected into EDTA-treated Vacutainer tubes. Ficoll-Paque density-gradient centrifugation was used to isolate PBMCs, with at least 7 million per sample. Trizol reagent was used to extract total RNA from the PBMCs, yielding at least 5.5 micrograms per sample. Naive CD45RAhigh/CD27high T cell percentages were measured by flow cytometry on a PBMC aliquot from every donor. The library was built by means of 5' RACE. Sequencer: Illumina HiSeq 2500. A second PCR of about 6 to 11 cycles was performed with a sample-barcoded 5' primer and a J-beta primer mix. Each TCR beta cDNA molecule received a unique molecular identifier from a template-switch 5' adaptor carrying 12 random nucleotides. Each sample yielded at least 3 million CDR3-containing paired-end reads. First-strand cDNA synthesis was performed from all RNA using the Mint cDNA synthesis kit, with priming by a TRBC-specific oligonucleotide. After uracil-DNA glycosylase treatment, a first 18-cycle PCR used universal primers M1SS and BC2_uni_R on all cDNA. The study's own analysis went as follows. For normalization, 1 million high-quality reads, each with a distinct molecular identifier, were randomly selected from each sample. Instead of being binned into consensus sequences, reads with shared molecular identifiers were discarded. CDR3 identification, clonotype clustering and error correction used MiTCR with a Q25 quality threshold and the strictest error-elimination algorithm. Lower-bound total TCR beta diversity was estimated with a nonparametric unseen species model using Euler transformation. Through fastp at Q25 and MiXCR, TCRdb rebuilt clones from the public reads, retaining in-frame beta chains. All rows with the same CDR3 protein become a single entry with the most common DNA and genes. What appears here as the V and J calls and clone size reflects TCRdb's work, not the paper's. The sample table records fewer than 1,200,000 distinct CDR3 sequences; less than 25% of these occur just once. The top ten hold around 0.75% of the sample.

These data also featured in a second study, about T cells of mothers and their children. Taken from the second paper: Nine systemically healthy Caucasian individuals, comprising three mothers and their six children, were included as donors. cDNA synthesis consumed the entire amount of extracted RNA, loaded at approximately 1.6 ug RNA in each 15 ul reaction. In the second PCR, the M1S primer introduced both the sample barcodes and 2-4 random nucleotides. More than 8.5 million TCR beta CDR3 reads were obtained from each mother, and some 3.2 million reads were obtained from each child. In both related and unrelated pairs, thymic selection shapes the output of TCR recombination in a similar way, with inherited differences having only a minor effect. Related mother-child pairs always showed normalized repertoire overlap that was slightly higher than in unrelated mother-child pairs, though the difference was never significant. No persistent microchimeric T cell clones were found, with a detection sensitivity of approximately 100 clones per million clonotypes. The study used deep NGS to compare TCR beta repertoires of mothers and children, seeking features distinguishing related mother-child pairs from unrelated individuals. Mothers averaged roughly 40 +/- 4 years of age and children averaged 11 +/- 4 years. After adapters were ligated using NEBNext reagents, the libraries underwent 100+100 nt paired-end sequencing on an Illumina HiSeq 2000. Mother and child libraries were prepared a month apart and sequenced in separate runs to prevent cross-contamination. For each donor, between roughly 450,000 and 2,100,000 distinct TCR beta clonotypes were identified. Naive TCR beta clonotypes were estimated from low-frequency clonotypes matched to each donor's FACS-determined naive share, without sorting.

Specimen: blood. Rearrangement joined TRBV7-2 to TRBJ2-1; 9 of the junction bases match TRBD2. Matching the DNA end better, TRBJ2-7 makes the J call doubtful. The receptor was isolated from a girl aged 2 to 9 in good health. The CDR3 region reads CASSLAGLAGEQYF. The DNA sequence is as follows: TGTGCCAGCAGCTTAGCGGGACTAGCAGGCGAGCAGTACTTC.